Many counts were recorded for the clone carrying this T cell receptor (beta chain). Germline values: CDR1 SNHLY, CDR2 FYNNEI. This CDR3 spans 15 amino acids. V gave up 5 bases and J gave up 1 base, with 15 bases separating them. This entry comes from a study of identical twins. TCRdb redid the calling of the 5' RACE reads with MiXCR, one entry per CDR3 protein. The table lists approximately 220,000 distinct CDR3 sequences, around 6.9% of them singletons. The data were also submitted as part of a second study, on yellow fever vaccine responses in identical twins.

Sequenced sample: memory (CD45RO+) T cells sorted from blood. The source is a woman aged 18-29 years in good health. This rearrangement joins TRBV2 to TRBJ2-7, with D maybe TRBD1 (6 bases). The CDR3 sequence: CASSYGTLPSYEQYF. The CDR3 DNA follows: TGTGCCAGCAGTTATGGGACACTGCCTTCCTACGAGCAGTACTTC.